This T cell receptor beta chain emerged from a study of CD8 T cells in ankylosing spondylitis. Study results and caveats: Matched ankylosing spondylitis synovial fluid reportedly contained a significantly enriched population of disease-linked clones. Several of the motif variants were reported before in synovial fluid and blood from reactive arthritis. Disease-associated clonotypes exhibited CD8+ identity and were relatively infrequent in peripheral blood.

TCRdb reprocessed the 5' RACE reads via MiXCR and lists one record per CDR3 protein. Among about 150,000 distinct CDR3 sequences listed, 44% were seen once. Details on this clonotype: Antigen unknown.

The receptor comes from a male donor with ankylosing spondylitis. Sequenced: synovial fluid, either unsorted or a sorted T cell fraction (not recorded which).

The CDR3 is CASSSRRGTGELFF. The CDR3 nucleotides read TGTGCCAGCAGCTCCCGCAGGGGAACCGGGGAGCTGTTTTTT. V is TRBV7-4 and J is TRBJ2-2; D is perhaps TRBD1 (6 bases). The germline CDR1 and CDR2 sequences are SGHVT and SQSDAQ. The CDR3 has 14 residues. V was clipped by 4 bases and J by 5 bases, with 11 bases between them.